These 2 T cell receptor beta chains share one sample of origin, sequenced in a study of chemoradiotherapy in HPV16-positive cancers. Some clones are missing from TCRdb's copy, which holds only in-frame ones; the method was immunoSEQ multiplex PCR. The repertoire has about 4,800 clones, roughly 89% of them found once; the top ten carry 4% to 5.5%. The sample consisted of tumor tissue, taken from a patient who underwent chemoradiotherapy. The receptors were gathered from a human donor with HPV-associated anogenital cancer.

The CDR3 spells CATSSDSTGGITEAFF. CDR3 coding DNA: TGTGCCACCAGCAGTGACTCGACGGGTGGGATCACTGAAGCTTTCTTT. This sequence joins TRBV15 and TRBJ1-1; no firm D call. Trimming took 3 bases from V and 4 from J, leaving 18 bases between them. The germline gives CDR1 LNHNV, CDR2 YYDKDF (reference sequence). This CDR3 comprises 16 residues.

This clone was found once. The chain uses TRBV7-2 and TRBJ1-1, with D possibly TRBD1 on 6 matching bases. This CDR3 has 15 residues. In germline, CDR1 is SGHTA, CDR2 FQGNSA. V was trimmed by 6 bases and J by 1 base, leaving 15 bases between them. The CDR3 DNA reads TGTGCCAGCAGTCAAAGCAGGGGTAGGAACACTGAAGCTTTCTTT. This gives the protein CASSQSRGRNTEAFF.